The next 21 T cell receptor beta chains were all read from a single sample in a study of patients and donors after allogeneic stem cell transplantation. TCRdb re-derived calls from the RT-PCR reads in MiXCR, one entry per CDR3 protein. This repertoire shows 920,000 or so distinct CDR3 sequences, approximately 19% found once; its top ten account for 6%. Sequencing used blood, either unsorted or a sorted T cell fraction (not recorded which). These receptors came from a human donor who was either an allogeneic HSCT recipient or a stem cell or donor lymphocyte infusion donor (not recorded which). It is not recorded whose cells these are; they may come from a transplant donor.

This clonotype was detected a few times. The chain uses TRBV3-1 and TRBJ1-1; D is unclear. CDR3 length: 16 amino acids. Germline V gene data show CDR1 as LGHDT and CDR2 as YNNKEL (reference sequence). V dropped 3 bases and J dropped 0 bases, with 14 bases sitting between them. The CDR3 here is CASSQAYERLNTEAFF. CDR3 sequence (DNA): TGTGCCAGCAGCCAGGCCTACGAGCGGCTGAACACTGAAGCTTTCTTT.

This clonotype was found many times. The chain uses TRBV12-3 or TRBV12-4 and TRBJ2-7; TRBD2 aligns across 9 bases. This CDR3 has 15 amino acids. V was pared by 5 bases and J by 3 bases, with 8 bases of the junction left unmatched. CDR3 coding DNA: TGTGCCAGCAGTCCTAGCGGGAACCTGAACTACGAGCAGTACTTC. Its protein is CASSPSGNLNYEQYF.

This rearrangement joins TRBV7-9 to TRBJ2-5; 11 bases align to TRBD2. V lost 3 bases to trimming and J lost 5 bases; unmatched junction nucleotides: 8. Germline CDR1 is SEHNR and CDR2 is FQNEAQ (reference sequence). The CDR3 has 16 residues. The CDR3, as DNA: TGTGCCAGCAGCTTCTACGGGACTAGCGGAGGGGAGACCCAGTACTTC. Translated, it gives CASSFYGTSGGETQYF.

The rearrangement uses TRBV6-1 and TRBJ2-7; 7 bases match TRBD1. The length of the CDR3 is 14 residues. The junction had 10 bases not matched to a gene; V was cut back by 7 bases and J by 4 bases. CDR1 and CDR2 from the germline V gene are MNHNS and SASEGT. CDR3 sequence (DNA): TGTGCCAGCACCCCTGGGGACAGCAGATACGAGCAGTACTTC. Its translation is CASTPGDSRYEQYF.

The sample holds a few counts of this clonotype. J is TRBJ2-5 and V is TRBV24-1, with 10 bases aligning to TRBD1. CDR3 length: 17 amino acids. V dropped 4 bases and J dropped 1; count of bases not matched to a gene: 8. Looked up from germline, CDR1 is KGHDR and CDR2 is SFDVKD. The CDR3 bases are TGTGCCACCAGTGAAACCTCCGGGACAGGGGTCCAAGAGACCCAGTACTTC. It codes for CATSETSGTGVQETQYF.

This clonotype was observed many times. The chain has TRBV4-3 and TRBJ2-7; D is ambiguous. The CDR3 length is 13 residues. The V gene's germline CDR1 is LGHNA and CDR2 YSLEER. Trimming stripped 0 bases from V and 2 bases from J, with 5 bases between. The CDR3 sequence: CASSQDLAYEQYF. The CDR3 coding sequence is TGCGCCAGCAGCCAAGATCTAGCCTACGAGCAGTACTTC.

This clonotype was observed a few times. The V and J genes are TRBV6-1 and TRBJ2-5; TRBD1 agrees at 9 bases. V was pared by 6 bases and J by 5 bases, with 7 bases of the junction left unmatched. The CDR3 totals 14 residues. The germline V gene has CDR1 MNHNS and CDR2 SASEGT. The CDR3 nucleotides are TGTGCCAGCAGACACGGGACAGGGAGGGAGACCCAGTACTTC. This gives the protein CASRHGTGRETQYF.

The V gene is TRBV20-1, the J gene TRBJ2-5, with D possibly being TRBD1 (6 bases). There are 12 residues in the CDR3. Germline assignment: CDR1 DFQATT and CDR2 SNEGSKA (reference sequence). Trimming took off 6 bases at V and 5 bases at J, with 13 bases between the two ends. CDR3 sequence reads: CSATQGAETQYF. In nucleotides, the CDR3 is TGCAGTGCAACACAGGGTGCGGAGACCCAGTACTTC.

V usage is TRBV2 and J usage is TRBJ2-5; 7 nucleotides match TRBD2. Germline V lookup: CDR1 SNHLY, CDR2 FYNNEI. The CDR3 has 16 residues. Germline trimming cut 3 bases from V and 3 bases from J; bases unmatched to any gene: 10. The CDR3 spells CASSEVGGLPEETQYF. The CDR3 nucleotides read TGTGCCAGCAGTGAGGTTGGGGGACTACCCGAAGAGACCCAGTACTTC.

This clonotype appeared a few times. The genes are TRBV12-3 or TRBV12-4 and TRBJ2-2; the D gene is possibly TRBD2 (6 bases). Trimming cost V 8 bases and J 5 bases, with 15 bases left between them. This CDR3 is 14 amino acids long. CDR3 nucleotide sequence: TGTGCCAGCTGGGCCGGGAGACTTACCGGGGAGCTGTTTTTT. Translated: CASWAGRLTGELFF.

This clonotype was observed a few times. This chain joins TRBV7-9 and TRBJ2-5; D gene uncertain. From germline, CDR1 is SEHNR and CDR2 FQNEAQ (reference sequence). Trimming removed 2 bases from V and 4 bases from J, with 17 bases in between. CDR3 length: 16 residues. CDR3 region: CASSLLTPSMSETQYF. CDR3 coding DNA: TGTGCCAGCAGCTTATTGACTCCCTCGATGTCAGAGACCCAGTACTTC.

The CDR3 spells CSARDQPTTYGYTF. CDR3 DNA sequence: TGCAGTGCTAGGGACCAACCTACGACCTATGGCTACACCTTC. This chain connects TRBV20-1 to TRBJ1-2; D is unresolved. V was trimmed by 3 bases and J by 4 bases, leaving 15 bases between them. The CDR3 has 14 residues. From germline, CDR1 is DFQATT and CDR2 SNEGSKA (reference sequence).

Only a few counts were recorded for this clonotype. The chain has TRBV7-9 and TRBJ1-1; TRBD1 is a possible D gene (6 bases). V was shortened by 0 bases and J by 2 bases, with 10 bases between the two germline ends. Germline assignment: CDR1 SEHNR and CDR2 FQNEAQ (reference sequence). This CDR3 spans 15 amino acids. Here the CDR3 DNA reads TGTGCCAGCAGCTTAGCCCAGGGGAAAAACACTGAAGCTTTCTTT. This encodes CASSLAQGKNTEAFF.

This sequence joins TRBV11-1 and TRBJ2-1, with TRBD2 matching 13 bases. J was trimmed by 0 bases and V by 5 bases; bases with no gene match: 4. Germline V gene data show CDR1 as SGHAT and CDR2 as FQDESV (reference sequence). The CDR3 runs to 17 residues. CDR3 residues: CASSTGTSGISYNEQFF. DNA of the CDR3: TGTGCCAGCAGCACCGGGACTAGCGGGATCTCCTACAATGAGCAGTTCTTC.

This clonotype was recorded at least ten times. For the CDR3, the DNA is TGTGCCACCAGTGTTATTGGCAATGAGCAGTTCTTC. This encodes CATSVIGNEQFF. The chain uses TRBV24-1 and TRBJ2-1; D ambiguous. Germline V gene data show CDR1 as KGHDR and CDR2 as SFDVKD. CDR3 length: 12 residues. Trimming pared 5 bases from V and 6 bases from J, leaving 7 bases between.

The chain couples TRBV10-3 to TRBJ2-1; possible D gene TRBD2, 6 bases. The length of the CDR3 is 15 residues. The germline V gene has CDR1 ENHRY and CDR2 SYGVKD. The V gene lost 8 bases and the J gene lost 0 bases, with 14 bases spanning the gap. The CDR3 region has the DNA TGTGCCATCGGCTGGGACTCTAGCTCCTACAATGAGCAGTTCTTC. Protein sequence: CAIGWDSSSYNEQFF.

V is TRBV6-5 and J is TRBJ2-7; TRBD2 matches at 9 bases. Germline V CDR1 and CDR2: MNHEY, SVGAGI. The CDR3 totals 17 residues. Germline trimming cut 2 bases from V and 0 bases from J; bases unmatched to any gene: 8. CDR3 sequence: CASSYAQTSGSSYEQYF. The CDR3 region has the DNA TGTGCCAGCAGTTACGCTCAGACTAGCGGCAGCTCCTACGAGCAGTACTTC.

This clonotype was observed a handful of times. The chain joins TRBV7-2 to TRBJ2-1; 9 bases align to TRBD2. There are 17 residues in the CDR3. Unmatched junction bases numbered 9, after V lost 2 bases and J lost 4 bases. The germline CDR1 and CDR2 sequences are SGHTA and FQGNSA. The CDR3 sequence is CASSLPREGPKYNEQFF. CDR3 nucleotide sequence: TGTGCCAGCAGCTTACCGCGGGAGGGCCCGAAGTACAATGAGCAGTTCTTC.

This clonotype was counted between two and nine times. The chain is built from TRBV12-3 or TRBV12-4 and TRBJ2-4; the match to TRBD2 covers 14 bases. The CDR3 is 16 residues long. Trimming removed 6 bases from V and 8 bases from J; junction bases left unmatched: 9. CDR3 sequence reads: CASSWGLAGVPDIQYF. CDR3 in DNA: TGTGCCAGCAGCTGGGGACTAGCGGGGGTTCCGGACATTCAGTACTTC.

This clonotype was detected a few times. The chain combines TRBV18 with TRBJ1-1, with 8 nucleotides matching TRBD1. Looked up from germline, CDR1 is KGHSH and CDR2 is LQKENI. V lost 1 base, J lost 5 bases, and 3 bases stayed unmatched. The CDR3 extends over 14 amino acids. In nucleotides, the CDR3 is TGTGCCAGCTCACCACGGACAGGGCTTACTGAAGCTTTCTTT. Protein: CASSPRTGLTEAFF.

CDR3 region: CASSLGLVPGGGTNNEQFF. The CDR3 DNA reads TGCGCCAGCAGCTTGGGTTTAGTCCCTGGAGGAGGAACTAACAATGAGCAGTTCTTC. The rearrangement links TRBV5-1 to TRBJ2-1, with a tentative D call TRBD2 (5 bases). Between the trimmed V and J ends, which lost 0 bases and 5 bases, there was a span of 24 bases. CDR1 and CDR2 from the germline V gene are SGHRS and YFSETQ. This CDR3 has 19 amino acids. Full variable domain (remainder filled in from reference TRBV5-1 and TRBJ2-1): KAGVTQTPRYLIKTRGQQVTLSCSPISGHRSVSWYQQTPGQGLQFLFEYFSETQRNKGNFPGRFSGRQFSNSRSEMNVSTLELGDSALYLCASSLGLVPGGGTNNEQFFGPGTRLTVL.